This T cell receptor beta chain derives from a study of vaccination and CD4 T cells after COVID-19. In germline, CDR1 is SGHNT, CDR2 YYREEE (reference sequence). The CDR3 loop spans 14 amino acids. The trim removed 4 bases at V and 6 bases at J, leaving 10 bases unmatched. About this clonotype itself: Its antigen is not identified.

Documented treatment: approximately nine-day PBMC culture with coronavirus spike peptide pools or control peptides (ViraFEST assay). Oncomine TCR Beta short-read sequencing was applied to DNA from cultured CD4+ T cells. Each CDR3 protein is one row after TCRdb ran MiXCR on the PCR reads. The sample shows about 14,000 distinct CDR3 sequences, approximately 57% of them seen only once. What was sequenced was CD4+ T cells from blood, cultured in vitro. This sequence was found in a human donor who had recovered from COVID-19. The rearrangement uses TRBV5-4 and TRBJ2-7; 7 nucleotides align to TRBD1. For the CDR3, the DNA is TGTGCCAGCAGCCCTTCTGACGGACAGGTCGAGCAGTACTTC. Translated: CASSPSDGQVEQYF.